The present T cell receptor beta chain was sequenced within a study of naive and memory T cell subsets. The CDR3 covers 15 residues. Germline CDR1 reads SGHNT; CDR2 reads YYREEE (reference sequence). Trimming took 3 bases from V and 7 from J; bases not matched to a gene: 9. Both TRBC1 and TRBC2 were covered by a beta constant-region primer of two equimolar oligonucleotides. Ligated cDNA was amplified by four rounds of PCR with nested alpha and beta constant-region primers and SP2. TCRdb redid the calling of the UMI-ligation and nested PCR reads with MiXCR, one entry per CDR3 protein. The table shows tens of thousands of distinct CDR3 sequences, with 10% to 12% occurring only once. In this sample, this clonotype turned up a few times. Its antigen is not known. Whole-study findings and limits: Especially in CD8 cells, naive repertoires contained a few larger clonotypes, possibly CD45RA-re-expressing memory cells.

This receptor was obtained from a human donor in good health. The chain recombines TRBV5-4 with TRBJ2-1; 8 nucleotides agree with TRBD2. The specimen sequenced was naive CD4+ T cells from blood. The CDR3 sequence is CASSSMSGSGNEQFF. The CDR3 coding sequence is TGTGCCAGCAGCTCCATGAGCGGGAGTGGGAATGAGCAGTTCTTC.